Shown below are 11 T cell receptor beta chains from a single sample sequenced in a study of breast tumors, draining lymph nodes, adjacent tissues (dated by TCRdb to between 2015 and 2016). Library preparation employed multiplex PCR. The instrument given in TCRdb is Illumina HiSeq 2000. Starting from the raw public reads, TCRdb applied fastp trimming at Q25, assembled clones with MiXCR and retained in-frame beta chains. Rows with one shared CDR3 protein collapse into an entry with the most common genes and DNA. The sample data list 150,000 or so distinct CDR3 sequences, and around 35% of these were observed just once. The leading ten clones occupy about 3.8% of the sample. Lymph node samples came from the axillary draining lymph nodes of breast cancer patients. Specimen: axillary lymph node tissue. Source of these receptors: a female donor with breast cancer. Some clones in this sample may be carry-over from other donors' samples.

With regard to this clonotype: The germline gene is not matched at one end of the junction; a read error may be the cause. This chain links TRBV2 with TRBJ1-1; tentative D call: TRBD1 (5 bases). Germline V gene data show CDR1 as SNHLY and CDR2 as FYNNEI. There are 11 residues in the CDR3. CDR3 bases: TGTGCCAGCAGTGAAGCGCTCGGGACTCCTTTT. Its translation: CASSEALGTPF.

The rearrangement links TRBV15 to TRBJ2-3, with 9 bases identical to TRBD2. V lost 1 base and J lost 14; bases outside the gene matches: 7. The length of the CDR3 is 13 residues. Germline CDR1 is LNHNV and CDR2 is YYDKDF (reference sequence). CDR3: CATSRVSREGLYF. CDR3 DNA: TGTGCCACCAGCAGAGTCTCGCGGGAGGGGTTGTATTTT.

This clonotype was seen ten or more times. V is TRBV9 and J is TRBJ2-6; 9 bases agree with TRBD1. Trimming removed 3 bases from V and 1 base from J; junction bases left unmatched: 11. In germline, CDR1 is SGDLS, CDR2 YYNGEE. There are 19 residues in the CDR3. The CDR3 DNA follows: TGTGCCAGCAGCGGAACCGGGACAGGGTTTCTGTCTGGGGCCAACGTCCTGACTTTC. It codes for CASSGTGTGFLSGANVLTF.

The sample holds many counts of this clonotype. This chain connects TRBV19 to TRBJ2-3; D might be TRBD1 or TRBD2, each matching 6 bases. The CDR3 is 14 amino acids. Germline assignment: CDR1 LNHDA and CDR2 SQIVND (reference sequence). The V end lost 10 bases, the J end lost 0 bases, and 14 bases lay between the germline ends. CDR3 region: CATKGGPSTDTQYF. As DNA, the CDR3 is TGTGCCACGAAGGGGGGCCCTAGCACAGATACGCAGTATTTT.

This clonotype was detected many times. V and J are TRBV12-3 or TRBV12-4 and TRBJ2-2; the match to TRBD2 covers 12 bases. The CDR3 contains 15 residues. V gave up 5 bases and J gave up 5 bases; unmatched junction bases: 3. CDR3 amino acids: CASSLTSGSTGELFF. DNA of the CDR3: TGTGCCAGCAGTCTGACTAGCGGGAGTACCGGGGAGCTGTTTTTT.

On this clonotype itself: At one end, the junction sequence differs from germline, possibly due to a read error. CDR3 amino acids: CASSLGGNQIETQHF. The CDR3 coding sequence is TGTGCCAGCAGCTTAGGCGGGAATCAGATTGAGACCCAGCACTTC. The rearrangement uses TRBV7-9 and TRBJ2-5; maybe TRBD2 (6 bases). The CDR3 runs 15 residues. Germline lookup yields CDR1 SEHNR and CDR2 FQNEAQ (reference sequence).

This clonotype has ten or more counts. This chain links TRBV4-1 with TRBJ2-3; D uncertain. From germline, CDR1 is MGHRA and CDR2 YSYEKL. The CDR3 is 12 amino acids. V was clipped by 7 bases and J by 3 bases, with 8 bases between them. The CDR3 DNA is TGCGCCAGCATGGCGGCAACAGATACGCAGTATTTT. It is translated as CASMAATDTQYF.

This clonotype was recorded at least ten times. V is TRBV11-3 and J is TRBJ2-6; 8 bases are a match to TRBD2. J gave up 2 bases and V 5 bases, and 5 bases lay outside the gene matches. Germline-derived CDR1 and CDR2 are SGHNT and YENEEA. This CDR3 has 16 residues. In DNA, the CDR3 is TGTGCCAGCAGCCCCGCGGGGGGCCCTGGGGCCAACGTCCTGACTTTC. It translates to CASSPAGGPGANVLTF.

The V and J genes are TRBV27 and TRBJ2-3; 8 nucleotides align to TRBD2. Losses at the gene ends were 6 bases for V and 3 bases for J; bases not matched to a gene: 14. The CDR3 has 17 residues. Germline lookup yields CDR1 MNHEY and CDR2 SMNVEV (reference sequence). Here the CDR3 DNA reads TGTGCCAGCAGCTTCACCCTTAGGTCGGGGGGGACAGATACGCAGTATTTT. Residues: CASSFTLRSGGTDTQYF.

Points on this clonotype: This may come from a read error, since a much larger clone is one base off. The rearrangement links TRBV12-3 or TRBV12-4 to TRBJ2-7; tentative D call: TRBD2 (6 bases). This CDR3 spans 15 amino acids. The CDR3, as DNA: TGTGCCAGCAGTTTCTCGCTCCGGGGGTCCTACGAGCGGTACTTC. It yields the protein CASSFSLRGSYERYF.

This clonotype occurred many times. V is TRBV20-1 and J is TRBJ2-7, with 7 bases identical to TRBD2. V was pared by 5 bases and J by 3 bases, with 7 bases of the junction left unmatched. Germline loops: CDR1 DFQATT, CDR2 SNEGSKA (reference sequence). This CDR3 is built from 13 residues. The CDR3 loop reads CSAGGGGHYEQYF. CDR3 DNA: TGCAGTGCTGGGGGGGGAGGGCACTACGAGCAGTACTTC.